This T cell receptor (beta chain) was identified in a study of blood T cell repertoires in COVID-19. The count of this clone is one. Libraries were prepared by immunoSEQ multiplex PCR; TCRdb keeps only in-frame clonotypes and omits some of them. The repertoire holds more than 50,000 clones, with approximately 90% as singletons. The germline V gene encodes CDR1 SEHNR and CDR2 FQNEAQ (reference sequence). V was shortened by 0 bases and J by 0 bases, with 12 bases between the two germline ends. This CDR3 has 17 amino acids. The chain joins TRBV7-9 to TRBJ1-3; the D gene is possibly TRBD1 (6 bases). The sequence was obtained from a woman aged 40 to 55 with active COVID-19. The specimen sequenced was peripheral blood. For the CDR3, the DNA is TGTGCCAGCAGCTTAGCTTACAGGGAATCCTCTGGAAACACCATATATTTT. Amino acids: CASSLAYRESSGNTIYF.